The 9 T cell receptor beta chains below all came from one sample that was sequenced in a study of response to subunit inactivated influenza vaccine. Each CDR3 protein is one row after TCRdb ran MiXCR on the RT-PCR reads. The top ten clones hold approximately 24% of a sample with fewer than 250,000 distinct CDR3 sequences, roughly an eighth of them seen once. The sequences come from CD8+ T cells sorted from PBMCs, collected 5 days after vaccination. The receptors stem from a man aged 45-65 years who received an inactivated influenza vaccine.

The CDR3 loop reads CATSRSGLAGDGEQFF. Here the CDR3 DNA reads TGTGCCACCAGCAGATCCGGACTAGCGGGAGACGGTGAGCAGTTCTTC. The J gene is TRBJ2-1, the V gene TRBV15; 13 bases line up with TRBD2. The CDR3 totals 16 residues. Germline CDR1 is LNHNV and CDR2 is YYDKDF (reference sequence). Trimming took 2 bases from V and 9 from J; bases not matched to a gene: 7.

A few counts support this clonotype. V and J are TRBV7-9 and TRBJ1-4; D possibly corresponds to TRBD1 (6 bases). There are 17 residues in the CDR3. V lost 5 bases to trimming and J lost 0 bases, with 16 bases between them. Germline V lookup: CDR1 SEHNR, CDR2 FQNEAQ (reference sequence). The CDR3 region is CASSPVGHYATNEKLFF. The CDR3 coding sequence is TGTGCCAGCAGCCCGGTGGGACATTATGCAACTAATGAAAAACTGTTTTTT.

This clonotype was recorded a few times. V and J are TRBV29-1 and TRBJ2-2, with 7 bases aligning to TRBD2. CDR1 SQVTM and CDR2 ANQGSEA come from the germline V gene. The CDR3 is 14 residues long. V lost 7 bases to trimming and J lost 1 base; unmatched junction nucleotides: 6. CDR3 amino acids: CSAAVAGNTGELFF. The DNA of the CDR3 is TGCAGCGCGGCGGTAGCGGGGAACACCGGGGAGCTGTTTTTT.

Only a few counts were recorded for this clonotype. This chain links TRBV2 with TRBJ2-1, with TRBD2 identical over 10 bases. V dropped 5 bases and J dropped 8; count of bases not matched to a gene: 6. The CDR3 is made up of 14 amino acids. Germline lookup yields CDR1 SNHLY and CDR2 FYNNEI. The chain's CDR3 is CASSWTSGDDEQFF. Written as DNA, the CDR3 is TGTGCCAGCAGTTGGACTAGCGGAGACGATGAGCAGTTCTTC.

The J gene is TRBJ2-7, the V gene TRBV7-9, with 7 nucleotides matching TRBD1. The CDR3 spans 14 residues. V trimming: 4 bases; J trimming: 3 bases; junction bases outside the gene matches: 6. Germline values: CDR1 SEHNR, CDR2 FQNEAQ (reference sequence). CDR3 amino acids: CASSSETGFYEQYF. CDR3 DNA: TGTGCCAGCAGCTCAGAGACAGGGTTCTACGAGCAGTACTTC.

The V and J genes are TRBV2 and TRBJ2-7, with D uncertain. Looked up from germline, CDR1 is SNHLY and CDR2 is FYNNEI. The ends were cut back, 0 bases at V and 4 bases at J, with 16 bases in the middle. The CDR3 consists of 16 residues. CDR3 region: CASSEARPQAQYEQYF. The DNA of the CDR3 is TGTGCCAGCAGTGAAGCGCGTCCCCAAGCCCAGTACGAGCAGTACTTC. Complete variable domain (other parts from reference TRBV2 and TRBJ2-7): EPEVTQTPSHQVTQMGQEVILRCVPISNHLYFYWYRQILGQKVEFLVSFYNNEISEKSEIFDDQFSVERPDGSNFTLKIRSTKLEDSAMYFCASSEARPQAQYEQYFGPGTRLTVT.

This clonotype was recorded a few times. The chain has TRBV20-1 and TRBJ2-2; D call uncertain. The CDR3 spans 13 residues. Trimming shortened V by 0 bases and J by 4 bases, and 6 bases separated the two germline ends. Germline V gene sequence: CDR1 DFQATT, CDR2 SNEGSKA (reference sequence). In DNA form, the CDR3 reads TGCAGTGCTAGAGATCCTACCACCGGGGAGCTGTTTTTT. Protein sequence: CSARDPTTGELFF.

The chain couples TRBV28 to TRBJ2-3; 9 bases map to TRBD2. Trimming at V came to 9 bases and at J to 4 bases, leaving 8 bases not matched to a gene. This CDR3 spans 14 amino acids. CDR1 MDHEN and CDR2 SYDVKM come from the germline V gene. The DNA of the CDR3 is TGTGCCAGTACGACTAGCGGTCTCCCAGATACGCAGTATTTT. Translated: CASTTSGLPDTQYF.

This clonotype occurred a few times. V and J are TRBV29-1 and TRBJ2-7; D is unresolved. CDR3 size: 12 residues. CDR1 and CDR2 (germline): SQVTM, ANQGSEA. Trimming cost V 7 bases and J 9 bases, with 19 bases left between them. This CDR3 is CSAVTPLTVQYF. The CDR3 coding sequence is TGCAGCGCTGTGACGCCACTAACGGTGCAGTACTTC.